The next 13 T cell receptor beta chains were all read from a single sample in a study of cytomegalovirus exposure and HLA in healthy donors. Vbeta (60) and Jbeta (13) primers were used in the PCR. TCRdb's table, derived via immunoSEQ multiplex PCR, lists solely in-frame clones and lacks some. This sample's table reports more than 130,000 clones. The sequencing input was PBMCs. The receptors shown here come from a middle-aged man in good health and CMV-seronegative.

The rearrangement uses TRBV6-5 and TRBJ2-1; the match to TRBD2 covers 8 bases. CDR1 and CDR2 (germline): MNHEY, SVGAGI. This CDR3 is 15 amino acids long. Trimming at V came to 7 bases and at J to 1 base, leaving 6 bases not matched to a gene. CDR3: CASIAGTSSYNEQFF. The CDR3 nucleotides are TGTGCCAGCATTGCCGGGACTAGTTCCTACAATGAGCAGTTCTTC.

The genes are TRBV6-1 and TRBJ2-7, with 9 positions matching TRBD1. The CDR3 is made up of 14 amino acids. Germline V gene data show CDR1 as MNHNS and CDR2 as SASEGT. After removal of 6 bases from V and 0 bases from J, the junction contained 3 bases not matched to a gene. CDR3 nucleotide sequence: TGTGCCAGCAGCGACAGGGGGTACTCCTACGAGCAGTACTTC. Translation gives CASSDRGYSYEQYF.

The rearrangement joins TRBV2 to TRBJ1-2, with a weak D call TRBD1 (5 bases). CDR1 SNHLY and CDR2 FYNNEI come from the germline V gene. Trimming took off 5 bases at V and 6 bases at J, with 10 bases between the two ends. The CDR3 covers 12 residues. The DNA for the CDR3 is TGTGCCAGCAGTCCTAGGGGTCATGGCTACACCTTC. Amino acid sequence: CASSPRGHGYTF.

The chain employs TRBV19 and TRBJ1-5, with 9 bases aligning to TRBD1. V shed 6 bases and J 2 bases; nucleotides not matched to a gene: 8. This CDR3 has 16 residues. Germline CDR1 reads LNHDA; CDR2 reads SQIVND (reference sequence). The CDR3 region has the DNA TGTGCCAGTAGGTGGACAGGGGCCCGACGCAATCAGCCCCAGCATTTT. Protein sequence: CASRWTGARRNQPQHF.

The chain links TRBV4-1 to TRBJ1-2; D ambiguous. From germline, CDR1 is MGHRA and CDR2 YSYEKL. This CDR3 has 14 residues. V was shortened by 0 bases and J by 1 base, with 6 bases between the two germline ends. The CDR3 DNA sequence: TGCGCCAGCAGCCAAGAGCGGATTAACTATGGCTACACCTTC. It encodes CASSQERINYGYTF.

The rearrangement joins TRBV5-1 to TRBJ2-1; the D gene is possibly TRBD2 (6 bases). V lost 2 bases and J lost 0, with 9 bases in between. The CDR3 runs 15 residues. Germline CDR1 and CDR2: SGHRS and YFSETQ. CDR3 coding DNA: TGCGCCAGCAGCTTCCCCGGGGGCTCCTACAATGAGCAGTTCTTC. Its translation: CASSFPGGSYNEQFF.

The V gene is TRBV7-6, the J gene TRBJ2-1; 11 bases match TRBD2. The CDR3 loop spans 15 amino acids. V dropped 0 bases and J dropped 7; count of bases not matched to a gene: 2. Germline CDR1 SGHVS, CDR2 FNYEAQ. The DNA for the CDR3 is TGTGCCAGCAGCTTAGCTAGCGGGGGGGCGAATGAGCAGTTCTTC. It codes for CASSLASGGANEQFF.

Here the CDR3 DNA reads TGTGCCAGCAGCTCTAGCGGGGGGGCAGATACGCAGTATTTT. Amino acid sequence: CASSSSGGADTQYF. The genes are TRBV7-7 and TRBJ2-3; 12 nucleotides agree with TRBD2. The CDR3 totals 14 residues. Germline V gene data show CDR1 as SSHAT and CDR2 as FNYEAQ (reference sequence). J gave up 4 bases and V 4 bases, and 0 bases lay outside the gene matches.

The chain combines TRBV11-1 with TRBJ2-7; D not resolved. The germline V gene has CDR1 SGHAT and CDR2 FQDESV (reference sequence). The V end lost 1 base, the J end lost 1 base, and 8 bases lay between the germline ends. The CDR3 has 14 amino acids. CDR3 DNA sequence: TGTGCCAGCAGCTTAGAGTCGGGTTCCTACGAGCAGTACTTC. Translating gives CASSLESGSYEQYF. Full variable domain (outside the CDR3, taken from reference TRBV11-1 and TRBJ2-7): EAEVAQSPRYKITEKSQAVAFWCDPISGHATLYWYRQILGQGPELLVQFQDESVVDDSQLPKDRFSAERLKGVDSTLKIQPAELGDSAMYLCASSLESGSYEQYFGPGTRLTVT.

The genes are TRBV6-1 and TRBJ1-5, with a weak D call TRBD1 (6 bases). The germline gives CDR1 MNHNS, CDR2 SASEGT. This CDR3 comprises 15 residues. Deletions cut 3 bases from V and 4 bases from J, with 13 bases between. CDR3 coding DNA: TGTGCCAGCAGTGACCTAGGACAGTTTAATCAGCCCCAGCATTTT. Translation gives CASSDLGQFNQPQHF.

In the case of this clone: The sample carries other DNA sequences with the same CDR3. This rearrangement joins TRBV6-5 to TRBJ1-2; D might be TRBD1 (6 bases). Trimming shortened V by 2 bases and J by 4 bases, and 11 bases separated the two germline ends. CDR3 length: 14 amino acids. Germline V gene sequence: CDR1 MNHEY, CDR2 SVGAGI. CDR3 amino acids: CASSYGTGSYGYTF. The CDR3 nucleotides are TGTGCCAGCAGTTACGGAACAGGGTCCTATGGCTACACCTTC.

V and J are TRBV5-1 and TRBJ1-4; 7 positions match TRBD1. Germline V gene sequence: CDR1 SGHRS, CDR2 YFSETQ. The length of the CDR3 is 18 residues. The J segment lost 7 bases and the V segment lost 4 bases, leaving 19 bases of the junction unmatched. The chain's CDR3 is CASSITATVDRVREKLFF. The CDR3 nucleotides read TGCGCCAGCAGCATAACCGCGACGGTCGACAGGGTGCGTGAAAAACTGTTTTTT.

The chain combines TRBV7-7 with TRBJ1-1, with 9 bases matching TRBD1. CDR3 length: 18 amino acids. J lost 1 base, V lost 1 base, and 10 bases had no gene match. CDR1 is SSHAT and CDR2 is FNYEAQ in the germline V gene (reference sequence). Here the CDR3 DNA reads TGTGCCAGCAGCTTAGGGGGTCGAACAGGGGGCGAGAACACTGAAGCTTTCTTT. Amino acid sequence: CASSLGGRTGGENTEAFF.